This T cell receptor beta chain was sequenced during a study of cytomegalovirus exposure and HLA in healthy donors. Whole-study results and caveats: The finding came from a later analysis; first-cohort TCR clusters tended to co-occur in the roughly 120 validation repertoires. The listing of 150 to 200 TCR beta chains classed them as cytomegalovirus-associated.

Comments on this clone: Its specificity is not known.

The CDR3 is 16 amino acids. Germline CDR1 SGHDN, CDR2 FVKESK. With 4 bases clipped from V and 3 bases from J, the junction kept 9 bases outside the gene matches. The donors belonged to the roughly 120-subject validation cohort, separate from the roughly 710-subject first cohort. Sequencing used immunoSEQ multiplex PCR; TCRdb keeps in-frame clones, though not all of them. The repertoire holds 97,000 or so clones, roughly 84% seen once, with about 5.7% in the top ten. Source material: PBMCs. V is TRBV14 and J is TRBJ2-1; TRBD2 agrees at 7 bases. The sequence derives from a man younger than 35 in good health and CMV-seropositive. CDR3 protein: CASSRLAGVHYNEQFF. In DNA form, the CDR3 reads TGTGCCAGCAGCCGTCTGGCGGGGGTCCACTACAATGAGCAGTTCTTC.